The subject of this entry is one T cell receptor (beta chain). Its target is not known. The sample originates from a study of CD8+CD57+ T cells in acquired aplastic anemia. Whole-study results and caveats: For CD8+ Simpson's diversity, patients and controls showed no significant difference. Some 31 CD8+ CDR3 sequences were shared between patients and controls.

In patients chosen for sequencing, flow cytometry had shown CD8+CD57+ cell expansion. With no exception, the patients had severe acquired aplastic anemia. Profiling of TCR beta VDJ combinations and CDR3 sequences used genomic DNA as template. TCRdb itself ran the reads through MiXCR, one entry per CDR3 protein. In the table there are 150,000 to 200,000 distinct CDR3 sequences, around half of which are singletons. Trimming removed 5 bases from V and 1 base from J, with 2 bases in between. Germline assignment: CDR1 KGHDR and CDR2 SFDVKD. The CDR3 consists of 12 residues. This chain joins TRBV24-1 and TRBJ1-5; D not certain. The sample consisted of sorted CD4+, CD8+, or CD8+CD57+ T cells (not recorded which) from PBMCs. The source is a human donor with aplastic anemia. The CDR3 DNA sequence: TGTGCCACCAGTGGGAGCAATCAGCCCCAGCATTTT. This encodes CATSGSNQPQHF.